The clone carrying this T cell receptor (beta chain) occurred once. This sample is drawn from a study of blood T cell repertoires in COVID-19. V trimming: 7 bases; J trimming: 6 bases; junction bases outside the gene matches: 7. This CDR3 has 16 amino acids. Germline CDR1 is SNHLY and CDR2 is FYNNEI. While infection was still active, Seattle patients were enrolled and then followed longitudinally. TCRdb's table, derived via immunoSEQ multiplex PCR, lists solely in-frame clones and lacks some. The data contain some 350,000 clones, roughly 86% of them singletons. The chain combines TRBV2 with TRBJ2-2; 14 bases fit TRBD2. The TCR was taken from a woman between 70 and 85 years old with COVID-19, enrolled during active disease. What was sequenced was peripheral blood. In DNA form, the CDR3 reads TGTGCCAGCACCGGACTAGCGGGGGGCCGGTCCGGGGAGCTGTTTTTT. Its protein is CASTGLAGGRSGELFF.